The 27 T cell receptor beta chains reported below all come from one sample, sequenced in a study of blood T cell repertoires in COVID-19. The method was immunoSEQ multiplex PCR; TCRdb's version includes in-frame clones alone and lacks a portion of them. The top ten clones hold roughly 8.4% of a sample with 190,000 or so clones, more than 70% of them seen once. Sequencing was done on a sample of PBMCs or T cells enriched from blood (not recorded which). These TCRs come from a woman aged 18-29 years who had recovered from COVID-19.

The rearrangement links TRBV7-9 to TRBJ1-3; TRBD1 agrees at 8 bases. Germline assignment: CDR1 SEHNR and CDR2 FQNEAQ (reference sequence). The J segment lost 4 bases and the V segment lost 4 bases, leaving 9 bases of the junction unmatched. The CDR3 is 16 residues long. CDR3: CASSSRGRGHGNTIYF. In DNA form, the CDR3 reads TGTGCCAGCAGCTCGAGGGGCAGGGGGCACGGAAACACCATATATTTT.

The V gene is TRBV15, the J gene TRBJ1-3; perhaps TRBD1 as D (6 bases). Germline V gives CDR1 LNHNV, CDR2 YYDKDF (reference sequence). The CDR3 spans 16 residues. V was clipped by 3 bases and J by 0 bases, with 12 bases between them. CDR3 DNA: TGTGCCACCAGCAGGGCAGACAGGTACTCTGGAAACACCATATATTTT. It is translated as CATSRADRYSGNTIYF.

The rearrangement uses TRBV4-1 and TRBJ1-2; 10 bases align to TRBD1. Germline V gene data show CDR1 as MGHRA and CDR2 as YSYEKL. V was clipped by 6 bases and J by 2 bases; unmatched bases: 18. The CDR3 totals 19 residues. The DNA of the CDR3 is TGCGCCAGCAGTCCCCAACGACCGGGACAGGGGTTCTCAAACTATGGCTACACCTTC. This encodes CASSPQRPGQGFSNYGYTF.

The J gene is TRBJ1-1, the V gene TRBV3-1 (or the pseudogene TRBV3-2); TRBD1 matches at 7 bases. V lost 3 bases and J lost 4; bases outside the gene matches: 11. The CDR3 is 16 amino acids. CDR1 is LGHDT, CDR2 YNNKEL, per germline (reference sequence). The CDR3 bases are TGTGCCAGCAGCCACCTTCGGACAGGTCGGGGCACTGAAGCTTTCTTT. Translating gives CASSHLRTGRGTEAFF.

The chain uses TRBV13 and TRBJ1-2; D perhaps matches TRBD1 (5 bases). CDR1 and CDR2 from the germline V gene are PRHDT and FYEKMQ (reference sequence). The ends were cut back, 3 bases at V and 10 bases at J, with 9 bases in the middle. This CDR3 contains 11 residues. The CDR3 nucleotides are TGTGCCAGCAGCTTCCGACAGTACTACACCTTC. Amino acid sequence: CASSFRQYYTF. Complete variable domain (other parts from reference TRBV13 and TRBJ1-2): AAGVIQSPRHLIKEKRETATLKCYPIPRHDTVYWYQQGPGQDPQFLISFYEKMQSDKGSIPDRFSAQQFSDYHSELNMSSLELGDSALYFCASSFRQYYTFGSGTRLTVV.

The genes are TRBV18 and TRBJ1-2; a weak D match, TRBD1 (5 bases). This CDR3 contains 13 residues. Germline CDR1 and CDR2: KGHSH and LQKENI. Trimming removed 0 bases at V and 7 bases at J, with 9 bases between. CDR3 bases: TGTGCCAGCTCACCACCGGGGGGAGGTGGCTACACCTTC. This encodes CASSPPGGGGYTF.

This chain connects TRBV28 to TRBJ1-1; 7 nucleotides align to TRBD1. V was clipped by 2 bases and J by 8 bases; unmatched bases: 11. This CDR3 has 15 amino acids. Germline CDR1 MDHEN, CDR2 SYDVKM. The CDR3 sequence is CASSLRVGQVGEAFF. Written as DNA, the CDR3 is TGTGCCAGCAGTTTAAGGGTCGGACAGGTCGGCGAAGCTTTCTTT.

The V call is TRBV6-5, the J call TRBJ1-1; a weak D match, TRBD1 (6 bases). CDR1 is MNHEY and CDR2 is SVGAGI in the germline V gene. The V and J ends lost 2 bases and 3 bases respectively, with 13 bases between them. This CDR3 region has 15 residues. CDR3 residues: CASSYGGGSDTEAFF. The CDR3 nucleotides read TGTGCCAGCAGTTACGGGGGGGGCTCGGACACTGAAGCTTTCTTT.

Here the CDR3 reads CASTSQGNTEAFF. The CDR3 DNA follows: TGCGCCAGCACATCACAGGGGAACACTGAAGCTTTCTTT. The rearrangement uses TRBV10-1 and TRBJ1-1; a weak D match, TRBD1 (6 bases). The germline gives CDR1 WNHNN, CDR2 SYGVQD (reference sequence). V gave up 7 bases and J gave up 1 base, with 10 bases separating them. The CDR3 length is 13 residues.

The rearrangement uses TRBV5-1 and TRBJ2-1, with 11 nucleotides matching TRBD2. CDR1 is SGHRS, CDR2 YFSETQ, per germline. Trimming at V came to 0 bases and at J to 4 bases, leaving 3 bases not matched to a gene. The CDR3 contains 16 residues. The DNA of the CDR3 is TGCGCCAGCAGCTTGGAAACTAGCGGGGGATACAATGAGCAGTTCTTC. Its translation: CASSLETSGGYNEQFF.

CDR3 amino acids: CASSYFRDSYEQYF. The DNA of the CDR3 is TGTGCCAGCAGTTACTTCCGGGACAGTTACGAGCAGTACTTC. The gene calls are TRBV6-2 or TRBV6-3 and TRBJ2-7, with 7 bases fitting TRBD1. The CDR3 has 14 amino acids. Germline assignment: CDR1 MNHEY and CDR2 SVGEGT. After removal of 1 base from V and 4 bases from J, the junction contained 4 bases not matched to a gene.

The chain recombines TRBV19 with TRBJ1-3; TRBD1 might be the D (6 bases). Per germline, CDR1 LNHDA and CDR2 SQIVND (reference sequence). V lost 7 bases and J lost 1, with 11 bases in between. The CDR3 is 14 amino acids. As DNA, the CDR3 is TGTGCCAGTATCGCACAGGGATCTGGAAACACCATATATTTT. It translates to CASIAQGSGNTIYF. Drawing the rest from reference TRBV19 and TRBJ1-3, the complete variable domain is DGGITQSPKYLFRKEGQNVTLSCEQNLNHDAMYWYRQDPGQGLRLIYYSQIVNDFQKGDIAEGYSVSREKKESFPLTVTSAQKNPTAFYLCASIAQGSGNTIYFGEGSWLTVV.

The chain combines TRBV3-1 (or the pseudogene TRBV3-2) with TRBJ1-4; a possible D gene is TRBD1 (5 bases). CDR1 and CDR2 from the germline V gene are LGHDT and YNNKEL (reference sequence). Between the trimmed V and J ends, which lost 3 bases and 8 bases, there was a span of 7 bases. The CDR3 extends over 12 amino acids. CDR3 residues: CASSQGGEKLFF. CDR3 bases: TGTGCCAGCAGCCAGGGGGGGGAAAAACTGTTTTTT.

This chain links TRBV4-1 with TRBJ2-5, with TRBD1 matching 7 bases. The germline CDR1 and CDR2 sequences are MGHRA and YSYEKL. This CDR3 comprises 17 residues. Germline trimming cut 2 bases from V and 5 bases from J; bases unmatched to any gene: 14. Written as DNA, the CDR3 is TGCGCCAGCAGCCAAAAGGTTCAGGGGGTAGTTGAGGAGACCCAGTACTTC. Translation: CASSQKVQGVVEETQYF.

The V gene is TRBV5-1, the J gene TRBJ1-1, with 8 bases lining up with TRBD1. After removal of 0 bases from V and 1 base from J, the junction contained 8 bases not matched to a gene. The CDR3 has 17 residues. Germline V gene sequence: CDR1 SGHRS, CDR2 YFSETQ. The CDR3 sequence is CASSLAFQGARNTEAFF. In nucleotides, the CDR3 is TGCGCCAGCAGCTTGGCCTTTCAGGGGGCGAGGAACACTGAAGCTTTCTTT.

The rearrangement joins TRBV27 to TRBJ2-3; 8 bases align to TRBD1. V shed 0 bases and J 1 base; nucleotides not matched to a gene: 3. This CDR3 is built from 16 residues. Germline CDR1 is MNHEY and CDR2 is SMNVEV (reference sequence). As DNA, the CDR3 is TGTGCCAGCAGTTTATCGTGGGGACAGGGCACAGATACGCAGTATTTT. This encodes CASSLSWGQGTDTQYF.

The genes are TRBV27 and TRBJ1-2; D might be TRBD1 (5 bases). V shed 6 bases and J shed 6 bases, with 8 bases lying between them. Germline values: CDR1 MNHEY, CDR2 SMNVEV (reference sequence). The CDR3 spans 11 residues. CDR3 in DNA: TGTGCCAGCAGGCAGGGTAATGGCTACACCTTC. Protein: CASRQGNGYTF.

The chain couples TRBV30 to TRBJ1-2; perhaps TRBD1 as D (6 bases). Germline V gives CDR1 GTSNPN, CDR2 SVGIG (reference sequence). The CDR3 runs 13 residues. CDR3 protein: CAQTGDFNYGYTF. The CDR3 DNA is TGTGCTCAGACAGGAGACTTTAACTATGGCTACACCTTC.

V is TRBV6-4 and J is TRBJ1-2; D gene unclear. The CDR3 consists of 13 residues. CDR1 and CDR2 (germline): MRHNA, SNTAGT. V was trimmed by 6 bases and J by 7 bases, leaving 15 bases between them. The CDR3 is CASRGEGDGGYTF. The CDR3 DNA reads TGTGCCAGCAGGGGAGAGGGTGACGGTGGCTACACCTTC.

This clone was detected once. The chain joins TRBV18 to TRBJ1-5; D is perhaps TRBD1 (6 bases). CDR1 KGHSH and CDR2 LQKENI come from the germline V gene. The CDR3 has 16 amino acids. The ends were cut back, 4 bases at V and 0 bases at J, with 13 bases in the middle. In DNA, the CDR3 is TGTGCCAGCTCACAGGACAGATCTTATAGCAATCAGCCCCAGCATTTT. Protein: CASSQDRSYSNQPQHF.

The rearrangement links TRBV11-2 to TRBJ2-5, with D hard to call. V was trimmed by 1 base and J by 2 bases, leaving 8 bases between them. The CDR3 runs to 14 residues. Germline V lookup: CDR1 SGHAT, CDR2 FQNNGV. This CDR3 is CASSLGRQQETQYF. CDR3 coding DNA: TGTGCCAGCAGCTTAGGGCGGCAGCAAGAGACCCAGTACTTC.

CDR3 nucleotide sequence: TGTGCCAGCAGCCAAGATCCCGACTCGCTCTACGAGCAGTACTTC. This sequence encodes CASSQDPDSLYEQYF. This sequence joins TRBV4-2 and TRBJ2-7; D remains ambiguous. Germline V gene lookup returns CDR1 LGHNA and CDR2 YNFKEQ. The CDR3 sequence is 15 residues long. The ends were cut back, 0 bases at V and 3 bases at J, with 12 bases in the middle.

V is TRBV7-9 and J is TRBJ1-1; D is ambiguous. This CDR3 is built from 17 residues. The germline gives CDR1 SEHNR, CDR2 FQNEAQ (reference sequence). V gave up 2 bases and J gave up 0 bases, with 16 bases separating them. CDR3 amino acids: CASSLSLGGGMNTEAFF. The DNA for the CDR3 is TGTGCCAGCAGCTTATCCTTAGGTGGAGGGATGAACACTGAAGCTTTCTTT.

V usage is TRBV20-1 and J usage is TRBJ2-7; maybe TRBD1 (6 bases). Deletions cut 5 bases from V and 3 bases from J, with 8 bases between. Germline values: CDR1 DFQATT, CDR2 SNEGSKA (reference sequence). This CDR3 spans 11 amino acids. CDR3 amino acids: CSAGQYYEQYF. For the CDR3, the DNA is TGCAGTGCTGGACAGTACTACGAGCAGTACTTC.

This chain connects TRBV25-1 to TRBJ2-5, with no clear D. V gave up 5 bases and J gave up 2 bases, with 3 bases separating them. The CDR3 is made up of 11 amino acids. CDR1 is MGHDK, CDR2 SYGVNS, per germline. The CDR3 is CASSQQETQYF. The CDR3 DNA is TGTGCCAGCAGTCAACAAGAGACCCAGTACTTC.

The V and J genes are TRBV19 and TRBJ2-3; D unclear. Germline CDR1 is LNHDA and CDR2 is SQIVND (reference sequence). This CDR3 contains 13 residues. Trimming removed 3 bases at V and 3 bases at J, with 7 bases between. The CDR3 DNA reads as TGTGCCAGTAGTATCCTATATACAGATACGCAGTATTTT. This codes for CASSILYTDTQYF.

V and J are TRBV10-3 and TRBJ1-2; TRBD1 is a possible D gene (6 bases). Germline values: CDR1 ENHRY, CDR2 SYGVKD. Trimming cost V 4 bases and J 1 base, with 19 bases left between them. CDR3 length: 17 residues. The CDR3 DNA reads as TGTGCCATCAGTGGGGGAGAATGGACAGTTAATAACTATGGCTACACCTTC. Translation: CAISGGEWTVNNYGYTF.